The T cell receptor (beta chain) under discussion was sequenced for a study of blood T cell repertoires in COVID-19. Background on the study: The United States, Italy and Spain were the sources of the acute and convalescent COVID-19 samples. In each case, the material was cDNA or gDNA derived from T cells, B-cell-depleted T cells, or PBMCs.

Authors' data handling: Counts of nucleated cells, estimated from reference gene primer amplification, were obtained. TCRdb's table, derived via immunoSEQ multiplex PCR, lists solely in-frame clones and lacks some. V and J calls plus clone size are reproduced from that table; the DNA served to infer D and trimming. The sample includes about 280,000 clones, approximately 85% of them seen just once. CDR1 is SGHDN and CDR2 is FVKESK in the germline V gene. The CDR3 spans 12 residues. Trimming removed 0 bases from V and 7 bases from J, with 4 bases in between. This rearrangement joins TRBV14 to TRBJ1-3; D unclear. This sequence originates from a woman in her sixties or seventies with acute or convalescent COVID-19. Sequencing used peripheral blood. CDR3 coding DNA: TGTGCCAGCAGCCAAGACGGGAACACCATATATTTT. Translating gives CASSQDGNTIYF. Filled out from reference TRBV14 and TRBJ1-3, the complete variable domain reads EAGVTQFPSHSVIEKGQTVTLRCDPISGHDNLYWYRRVMGKEIKFLLHFVKESKQDESGMPNNRFLAERTGGTYSTLKVQPAELEDSGVYFCASSQDGNTIYFGEGSWLTVV.